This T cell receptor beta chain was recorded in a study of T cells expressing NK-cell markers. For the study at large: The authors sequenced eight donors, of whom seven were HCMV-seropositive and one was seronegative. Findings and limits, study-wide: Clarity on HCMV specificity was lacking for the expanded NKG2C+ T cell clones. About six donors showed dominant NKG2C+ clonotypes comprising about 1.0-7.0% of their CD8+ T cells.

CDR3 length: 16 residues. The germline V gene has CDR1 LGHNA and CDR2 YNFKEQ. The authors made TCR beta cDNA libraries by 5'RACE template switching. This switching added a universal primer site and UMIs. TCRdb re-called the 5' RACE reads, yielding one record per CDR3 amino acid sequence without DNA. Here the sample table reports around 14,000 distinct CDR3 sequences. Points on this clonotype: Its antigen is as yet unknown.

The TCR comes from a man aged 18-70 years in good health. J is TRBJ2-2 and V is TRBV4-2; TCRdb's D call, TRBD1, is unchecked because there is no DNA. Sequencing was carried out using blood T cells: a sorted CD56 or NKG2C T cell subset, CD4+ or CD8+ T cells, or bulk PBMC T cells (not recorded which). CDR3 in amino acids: CASSPRQELNTGELFF.